Below are 25 T cell receptor beta chains sequenced from a single sample in a study of shared clonotypes between healthy human individuals. The table came from immunoSEQ multiplex PCR; TCRdb's copy has only in-frame clones and leaves some out. The sample holds roughly 2.2 million clones, less than 95% seen once. The sample was naive CD4+ T cells from PBMCs. The subset here: CD45RA+ positively selected. The receptors derive from a man aged 18 to 30 in good health. Some clones in this sample may be carry-over from other donors' samples.

The chain employs TRBV7-9 and TRBJ2-5; 7 nucleotides align to TRBD2. The length of the CDR3 is 15 residues. With V trimmed by 4 bases and J by 2 bases, 7 bases remained unmatched. Germline V gives CDR1 SEHNR, CDR2 FQNEAQ (reference sequence). Here the CDR3 reads CASSYGLAEQETQYF. CDR3 nucleotides: TGTGCCAGCAGCTACGGGCTAGCGGAACAAGAGACCCAGTACTTC.

The CDR3: CASSSTSGAAAYNEQFF. CDR3 DNA sequence: TGTGCCAGCAGCTCTACCTCTGGGGCTGCGGCCTACAATGAGCAGTTCTTC. The V gene is TRBV7-9, the J gene TRBJ2-1, with D perhaps matching TRBD1 (5 bases). The ends were cut back, 4 bases at V and 2 bases at J, with 18 bases in the middle. This CDR3 spans 17 amino acids. CDR1 SEHNR and CDR2 FQNEAQ come from the germline V gene (reference sequence). Variable domain in full (rest from reference TRBV7-9 and TRBJ2-1): DTGVSQNPRHKITKRGQNVTFRCDPISEHNRLYWYRQTLGQGPEFLTYFQNEAQLEKSRLLSDRFSAERPKGSFSTLEIQRTEQGDSAMYLCASSSTSGAAAYNEQFFGPGTRLTVL.

V and J are TRBV2 and TRBJ2-7; 9 bases align to TRBD1. The CDR3 sequence is 13 residues long. Looked up from germline, CDR1 is SNHLY and CDR2 is FYNNEI. J was trimmed by 3 bases and V by 7 bases; bases with no gene match: 4. CDR3 coding DNA: TGTGCCAGCATGGGGACAGGGTACTACGAGCAGTACTTC. Its protein is CASMGTGYYEQYF.

This clone was counted a single time. V usage is TRBV20-1 and J usage is TRBJ2-3; D remains unclear. V was pared by 8 bases and J by 6 bases, with 12 bases between. The CDR3 runs 11 residues. Germline CDR1 and CDR2: DFQATT and SNEGSKA (reference sequence). The CDR3 DNA reads as TGCAGTCCCCCCGACGGGGATACGCAGTATTTT. Protein: CSPPDGDTQYF.

The CDR3 is CASSFLGLGNNEQFF. The CDR3 nucleotides are TGTGCCAGCAGCTTTCTGGGACTAGGTAATAATGAGCAGTTCTTC. This chain links TRBV7-8 with TRBJ2-1, with 8 bases fitting TRBD2. Trimming at V came to 3 bases and at J to 7 bases, leaving 8 bases not matched to a gene. CDR1 and CDR2 from the germline V gene are SGHVS and FQNEAQ. The CDR3 totals 15 residues.

The chain employs TRBV5-5 and TRBJ1-5; D not resolved. CDR3 length: 14 amino acids. V lost 0 bases and J lost 11, with 15 bases in between. Germline assignment: CDR1 SGHKS and CDR2 YYEKEE (reference sequence). The CDR3 region has the DNA TGTGCCAGCAGCTTGGAAGGGATATCAGCGGCCCAGCATTTT. Translated: CASSLEGISAAQHF.

V gene TRBV28 combines with J gene TRBJ1-4; maybe TRBD1 (6 bases). The germline V gene has CDR1 MDHEN and CDR2 SYDVKM. CDR3 length: 17 amino acids. Trimming took 5 bases from V and 8 from J, leaving 24 bases between them. CDR3 loop: CASSPRTPSGGREKLFF. For the CDR3, the DNA is TGTGCCAGCAGTCCCCGAACACCTTCTGGGGGCAGAGAAAAACTGTTTTTT.

The chain combines TRBV18 with TRBJ1-2; D gene ambiguous. Trimming left V 2 bases short and J 14 bases short, with 18 bases between. CDR1 is KGHSH, CDR2 LQKENI, per germline. The CDR3 is 13 amino acids. DNA for the CDR3: TGTGCCAGCTCACCAGGGTACGGGCTGGCGTGGACCTTC. Translated, it gives CASSPGYGLAWTF.

With regard to this clone: Other DNA variants within this sample encode the same CDR3. The rearrangement links TRBV5-1 to TRBJ2-3; D gene uncertain. From germline, CDR1 is SGHRS and CDR2 YFSETQ. The CDR3 contains 12 residues. Trimming cost V 4 bases and J 0 bases, with 3 bases left between them. In DNA, the CDR3 is TGCGCCAGCAGCCCAAGCACAGATACGCAGTATTTT. Residues: CASSPSTDTQYF.

This clone was seen just once. J is TRBJ2-3 and V is TRBV5-1; D possibly corresponds to TRBD2 (6 bases). Per the germline V gene, CDR1 is SGHRS and CDR2 is YFSETQ. This CDR3 has 18 amino acids. The V end was cut by 1 base, the J end by 0 bases, with 18 bases between. The CDR3 region has the DNA TGCGCCAGCAGCTTGACCCGGTACGCGGGATCTAGCACAGATACGCAGTATTTT. Translating gives CASSLTRYAGSSTDTQYF.

J is TRBJ2-2 and V is TRBV5-1; TRBD2 matches at 11 bases. CDR3 length: 18 amino acids. J gave up 0 bases and V 4 bases, and 8 bases lay outside the gene matches. Looked up from germline, CDR1 is SGHRS and CDR2 is YFSETQ. Here the CDR3 reads CASSPGTSGRANTGELFF. For the CDR3, the DNA is TGCGCCAGCAGCCCCGGGACTAGCGGTCGAGCGAACACCGGGGAGCTGTTTTTT. Filled out from reference TRBV5-1 and TRBJ2-2, the complete variable domain reads KAGVTQTPRYLIKTRGQQVTLSCSPISGHRSVSWYQQTPGQGLQFLFEYFSETQRNKGNFPGRFSGRQFSNSRSEMNVSTLELGDSALYLCASSPGTSGRANTGELFFGEGSRLTVL.

The chain has TRBV15 and TRBJ2-7, with D possibly being TRBD2 (6 bases). The CDR3 loop spans 15 amino acids. V was cut by 1 base and J by 0 bases, with 10 bases left in between. Germline loops: CDR1 LNHNV, CDR2 YYDKDF (reference sequence). The CDR3 spells CATSRAAGFSYEQYF. DNA of the CDR3: TGTGCCACCAGCAGAGCGGCGGGGTTCTCCTACGAGCAGTACTTC. The variable domain in full, with the rest retrieved from reference TRBV15 and TRBJ2-7, is DAMVIQNPRYQVTQFGKPVTLSCSQTLNHNVMYWYQQKSSQAPKLLFHYYDKDFNNEADTPDNFQSRRPNTSFCFLDIRSPGLGDTAMYLCATSRAAGFSYEQYFGPGTRLTVT.

The chain is built from TRBV28 and TRBJ2-7; D might be TRBD2 (5 bases). Looked up from germline, CDR1 is MDHEN and CDR2 is SYDVKM. The CDR3 runs to 14 residues. V lost 5 bases, J lost 2 bases, and 13 bases lay in between. The CDR3 coding sequence is TGTGCCAGCAGTCCCCGGGGATCTGCCTACGAGCAGTACTTC. Protein sequence: CASSPRGSAYEQYF.

V and J are TRBV28 and TRBJ1-2, with TRBD1 identical over 9 bases. There are 18 residues in the CDR3. From germline, CDR1 is MDHEN and CDR2 SYDVKM. J was trimmed by 2 bases and V by 6 bases; bases with no gene match: 16. CDR3 nucleotides: TGTGCCAGCAGGTCTCCCCACCGGGACAGGGAGCCAAACTATGGCTACACCTTC. Translated, it gives CASRSPHRDREPNYGYTF.

Here the CDR3 DNA reads TGTGCCAGCAGCGCCGAGGGGGGCGAGTTTAGCAATCAGCCCCAGCATTTT. It codes for CASSAEGGEFSNQPQHF. The genes are TRBV2 and TRBJ1-5; TRBD1 might be the D (6 bases). The CDR3 is 17 amino acids. The germline gives CDR1 SNHLY, CDR2 FYNNEI. Trimming removed 6 bases from V and 0 bases from J, with 18 bases in between.

In DNA, the CDR3 is TGTGCCAGCAGCGAGGGACTAGCGGATACCTACGAGCAGTACTTC. Protein sequence: CASSEGLADTYEQYF. The rearrangement links TRBV2 to TRBJ2-7, with 11 bases lining up with TRBD2. V trimming: 6 bases; J trimming: 2 bases; junction bases outside the gene matches: 6. The CDR3 has 15 amino acids. The V gene's germline CDR1 is SNHLY and CDR2 FYNNEI. The full variable domain, completed using reference TRBV2 and TRBJ2-7, is EPEVTQTPSHQVTQMGQEVILRCVPISNHLYFYWYRQILGQKVEFLVSFYNNEISEKSEIFDDQFSVERPDGSNFTLKIRSTKLEDSAMYFCASSEGLADTYEQYFGPGTRLTVT.

V is TRBV29-1 and J is TRBJ2-5; tentative D call: TRBD1 (5 bases). Germline loops: CDR1 SQVTM, CDR2 ANQGSEA. The CDR3 spans 12 residues. V was clipped by 4 bases and J by 4 bases, with 10 bases between them. CDR3 coding DNA: TGCAGCGTTGGGCGACAGCTAGAGACCCAGTACTTC. Translation: CSVGRQLETQYF.

The chain has TRBV5-4 and TRBJ2-5, with D maybe TRBD2 (7 bases). The CDR3 spans 14 residues. Between the trimmed V and J ends, which lost 4 bases and 5 bases, there was a span of 15 bases. CDR1 and CDR2 (germline): SGHNT, YYREEE (reference sequence). CDR3 nucleotide sequence: TGTGCCAGCAGCGCCTCCGGGGGGCGGGAGACCCAGTACTTC. This translates into CASSASGGRETQYF.

This chain links TRBV9 with TRBJ2-1; D may correspond to TRBD1 or TRBD2 (6 bases each). The CDR3 has 14 amino acids. V was trimmed by 3 bases and J by 10 bases, leaving 17 bases between them. The germline CDR1 and CDR2 sequences are SGDLS and YYNGEE. CDR3 coding DNA: TGTGCCAGCAGCGGTGGGACATGGAGGGACGAGCAGTTCTTC. Translation gives CASSGGTWRDEQFF.

In regard to this clone: A read error may account for a junction end that differs from germline. Other DNA sequences from this sample encode an identical CDR3 as well. The chain couples TRBV29-1 to TRBJ2-7, with D perhaps being TRBD1 or TRBD2 (7 bases each). Per germline, CDR1 SQVTM and CDR2 ANQGSEA. The CDR3 runs 14 residues. The CDR3 here is CSVVPAGGRDEQYF. CDR3 in DNA: TGCAGCGTTGTCCCCGCAGGGGGGAGGGACGAACAGTACTTC.

The V gene is TRBV18, the J gene TRBJ1-5, with D perhaps matching TRBD1 (5 bases). V was cut by 4 bases and J by 3 bases, with 25 bases left in between. The V gene's germline CDR1 is KGHSH and CDR2 LQKENI. The CDR3 is 19 amino acids. CDR3 in DNA: TGTGCCAGCTCACTTTTGAGTTACTCGCTAGGGGCGGACAATCAGCCCCAGCATTTT. Translated, it gives CASSLLSYSLGADNQPQHF.

The V call is TRBV10-3, the J call TRBJ2-7; maybe TRBD2 (7 bases). V lost 10 bases and J lost 5, with 21 bases in between. Per the germline V gene, CDR1 is ENHRY and CDR2 is SYGVKD. The CDR3 sequence is 14 residues long. The CDR3 nucleotides are TGTGCCACTTCTGGGGGCGGGAGTTTCCACGAGCAGTACTTC. It encodes CATSGGGSFHEQYF.

As for this clone: Other DNA sequences in the same sample also yield this CDR3. The DNA of the CDR3 is TGCGCCAGCAGCCAAGATGGGGGAAGTCAGCCCCAGCATTTT. It is translated as CASSQDGGSQPQHF. The chain couples TRBV4-1 to TRBJ1-5, with D perhaps matching TRBD1 (5 bases). The CDR3 totals 14 residues. V dropped 0 bases and J dropped 6 bases, with 9 bases sitting between them. The germline CDR1 and CDR2 sequences are MGHRA and YSYEKL.

The chain couples TRBV11-2 to TRBJ1-4; the D is unclear. V dropped 0 bases and J dropped 8 bases, with 7 bases sitting between them. Per the germline V gene, CDR1 is SGHAT and CDR2 is FQNNGV. The CDR3 is made up of 13 amino acids. The CDR3 nucleotides read TGTGCCAGCAGCTTAGATTTTGGAGAAAAACTGTTTTTT. It is translated as CASSLDFGEKLFF.

V is TRBV30 and J is TRBJ2-7; D unclear. The V gene's germline CDR1 is GTSNPN and CDR2 SVGIG (reference sequence). The ends were cut back, 1 base at V and 5 bases at J, with 12 bases in the middle. The CDR3 consists of 13 residues. The CDR3 nucleotides are TGTGCCTGGAGTGCAAAAGGGCCCCACGAGCAGTACTTC. Its translation is CAWSAKGPHEQYF.